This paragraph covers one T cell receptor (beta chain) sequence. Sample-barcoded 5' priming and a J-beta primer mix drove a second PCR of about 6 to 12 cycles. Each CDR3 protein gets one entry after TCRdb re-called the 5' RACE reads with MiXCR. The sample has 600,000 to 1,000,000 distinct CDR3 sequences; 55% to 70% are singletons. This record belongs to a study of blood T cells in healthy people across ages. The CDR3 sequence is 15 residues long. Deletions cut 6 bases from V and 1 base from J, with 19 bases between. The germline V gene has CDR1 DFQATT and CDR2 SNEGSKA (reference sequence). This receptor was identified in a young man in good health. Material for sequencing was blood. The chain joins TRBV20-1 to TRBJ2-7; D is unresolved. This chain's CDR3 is CSATVGWLGSYEQYF. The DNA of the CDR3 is TGCAGTGCGACCGTCGGGTGGCTAGGGTCCTACGAGCAGTACTTC.